The rows below give T cell receptor beta chains drawn from one sample of a study of OX40 agonist ivuxolimab in advanced cancers. Repertoires were generated with immunoSEQ multiplex PCR, while TCRdb's copy carries only in-frame clones and drops some. The data hold 40,000 to 45,000 clones, with 80% observed a single time. Sequencing was performed on CD4+ or CD8+ T cells sorted from blood, taken in a trial of the OX40 agonist ivuxolimab. All receptors come from an adult with an advanced solid tumor such as melanoma, head and neck, liver or kidney cancer. CDR3s leave out the opening cysteine and the closing phenylalanine or tryptophan.

len: 13
j_gene: TRBJ2-7
v_gene: TRBV7-2
CDR3aa: ASSLGTGGVYEQY

len: 12
j_gene: TRBJ2-2
v_gene: TRBV7-7
CDR3aa: ASSNSGSGGELF

len: 11
j_gene: TRBJ1-2
v_gene: TRBV10-2
CDR3aa: ASSEAGGNGYT

len: 13
j_gene: TRBJ1-1
v_gene: TRBV28
CDR3aa: ASSPYWGAHTEAF

len: 11
j_gene: TRBJ1-2
v_gene: TRBV15
CDR3aa: ATSRDRVEGYT

len: 12
j_gene: .
v_gene: TRBV5-6
CDR3aa: ASSLGTSFAEQY

len: 10
j_gene: TRBJ2-3
v_gene: TRBV27
CDR3aa: ASSSYTDTQY

len: 11
j_gene: TRBJ2-7
v_gene: TRBV29-1
CDR3aa: SVDERGTYEQY

len: 11
j_gene: TRBJ2-7
v_gene: TRBV5-1
CDR3aa: ASSEGTDYEQY

len: 12
j_gene: TRBJ1-1
v_gene: TRBV7-3
CDR3aa: ASSLSWANTEAF

len: 12
j_gene: TRBJ1-2
v_gene: TRBV7-9
CDR3aa: ASSPSGANYGYT

len: 11
j_gene: TRBJ2-2
v_gene: TRBV6-4
CDR3aa: ASSDRGTGELF

len: 13
j_gene: TRBJ2-7
v_gene: TRBV5-4
CDR3aa: ASSLAGGASYEQY

len: 13
j_gene: TRBJ1-1
v_gene: TRBV5-1
CDR3aa: ASSLDNGPLGTAF

len: 12
j_gene: TRBJ2-4
v_gene: TRBV19
CDR3aa: ASGQVPAPNIQY

len: 16
j_gene: TRBJ2-3
v_gene: TRBV28
CDR3aa: ATMVQLASGGSTDTQY

len: 11
j_gene: TRBJ1-1
v_gene: TRBV30
CDR3aa: AWSGHSNTEAF

len: 15
j_gene: TRBJ2-7
v_gene: TRBV7-8
CDR3aa: ASSLSLFNSRAYEQY

len: 14
j_gene: TRBJ2-3
v_gene: TRBV4-1
CDR3aa: ASSRQGGSLIDTQY

len: 14
j_gene: TRBJ2-7
v_gene: TRBV30
CDR3aa: AWSVSSGHLIYEQY

len: 16
j_gene: TRBJ2-3
v_gene: TRBV4-3
CDR3aa: ASSQDTSGASSTDTQY

len: 13
j_gene: TRBJ1-5
v_gene: TRBV19
CDR3aa: ASSGRRGWWEPQH

len: 14
j_gene: TRBJ1-4
v_gene: TRBV4-3
CDR3aa: ASSQDNRQGVGALF